This T cell receptor beta chain was profiled in a study of blood T cell repertoires in COVID-19. Study background: Sites across the United States, Italy and Spain contributed samples from acute and convalescent COVID-19. The cDNA or gDNA used as material had been derived from T cells, B-cell-depleted T cells, or PBMCs.

Recruitment covered roughly 24 US areas and drew participants whose ages spanned roughly 18 to 90 years. Clinical histories supplied by participants themselves formed the basis of cohort assignment. Produced via immunoSEQ multiplex PCR; TCRdb's table is partial and in-frame only. The sample holds roughly 400,000 clones, approximately 90% seen once. J gave up 0 bases and V 6 bases, and 5 bases lay outside the gene matches. The CDR3 loop spans 14 amino acids. CDR1 and CDR2 from the germline V gene are SGHNT and YYREEE (reference sequence). This clone was found once. The source of this sequence is a middle-aged woman who had been exposed to COVID-19. Sequencing was carried out using PBMCs or T cells enriched from blood (not recorded which). This rearrangement joins TRBV5-4 to TRBJ1-1; TRBD1 aligns across 7 bases. CDR3: CASNHRGVNTEAFF. CDR3 coding DNA: TGTGCCAGCAACCACAGGGGAGTGAACACTGAAGCTTTCTTT.